The rows below give T cell receptor beta chains drawn from one sample of a study of blood T cell repertoires in COVID-19. Libraries were prepared by immunoSEQ multiplex PCR; TCRdb keeps only in-frame clonotypes and omits some of them. Here the sample spans about 140,000 clones, roughly 90% being singletons. Specimen: peripheral blood. The receptors shown here come from a man aged 45 to 65 with active or convalescent COVID-19. The CDR3 runs from the conserved cysteine through the conserved F or W. D genes are given only for firm matches. Size tells how often a clone was seen (once, few, many) or the class of an expanded clone, and some rows leave it out.

d_call: TRBD1
j_call: TRBJ2-7
v_call: TRBV28
clone_size: -
cdr3_aa: CATSPGTGEYEQYF
cdr3_nt: TGTGCCACTTCCCCCGGGACAGGGGAATACGAGCAGTACTTC

d_call: -
j_call: TRBJ1-2
v_call: TRBV2
clone_size: -
cdr3_aa: CASAQGSSYGYTF
cdr3_nt: TGTGCCAGCGCACAGGGATCTAGCTATGGCTACACCTTC

d_call: TRBD2
j_call: TRBJ2-1
v_call: TRBV3-1/TRBV3-2
clone_size: -
cdr3_aa: CASSQGRGNSYNEQFF
cdr3_nt: TGTGCCAGCAGCCAGGGGAGGGGAAACTCCTACAATGAGCAGTTCTTC

d_call: TRBD1
j_call: TRBJ1-3
v_call: TRBV18
clone_size: -
cdr3_aa: CASSPQGAGNTIYF
cdr3_nt: TGTGCCAGCTCACCCCAGGGGGCTGGAAACACCATATATTTT

d_call: TRBD1
j_call: TRBJ2-1
v_call: TRBV11-1
clone_size: -
cdr3_aa: CASSLGNRGANEQFF
cdr3_nt: TGTGCCAGCAGCTTAGGGAACAGGGGGGCGAATGAGCAGTTCTTC

d_call: TRBD1
j_call: TRBJ2-7
v_call: TRBV5-1
clone_size: -
cdr3_aa: CASSLIGTGSDEQYF
cdr3_nt: TGCGCCAGCAGCTTGATCGGGACAGGTTCCGACGAGCAGTACTTC

d_call: -
j_call: TRBJ2-5
v_call: TRBV20-1
clone_size: once
cdr3_aa: CSAKQETQYF
cdr3_nt: TGCAGTGCCAAACAAGAGACCCAGTACTTC

d_call: TRBD1
j_call: TRBJ2-2
v_call: TRBV18
clone_size: -
cdr3_aa: CASSPGQVRTGELFF
cdr3_nt: TGTGCCAGCTCACCGGGACAGGTTCGCACCGGGGAGCTGTTTTTT

d_call: -
j_call: TRBJ1-6
v_call: TRBV9
clone_size: -
cdr3_aa: CASSVGSSSYNSPLHF
cdr3_nt: TGTGCCAGCAGCGTAGGGTCGAGCTCCTATAATTCACCCCTCCACTTT

d_call: -
j_call: TRBJ1-5
v_call: TRBV28
clone_size: -
cdr3_aa: CASSFLRTNQPQHF
cdr3_nt: TGTGCCAGCAGTTTTTTACGGACTAATCAGCCCCAGCATTTT

d_call: -
j_call: TRBJ2-4
v_call: TRBV29-1
clone_size: once
cdr3_aa: CSVRMRELNIQYF
cdr3_nt: TGCAGCGTTCGAATGCGGGAACTAAACATTCAGTACTTC

d_call: -
j_call: TRBJ2-7
v_call: TRBV5-6
clone_size: once
cdr3_aa: CASSLAVGSLEQYF
cdr3_nt: TGTGCCAGCAGCTTGGCGGTGGGCAGCCTCGAGCAGTACTTC

d_call: -
j_call: TRBJ2-7
v_call: TRBV18
clone_size: few
cdr3_aa: CASSPPRGNTYGYEQYF
cdr3_nt: TGTGCCAGCTCACCACCGCGGGGTAACACGTATGGGTACGAGCAGTACTTC

d_call: -
j_call: TRBJ1-5
v_call: TRBV5-8
clone_size: -
cdr3_aa: CASSLGWGGGSNQPQHF
cdr3_nt: TGTGCCAGCAGCTTGGGTTGGGGGGGCGGAAGCAATCAGCCCCAGCATTTT

d_call: -
j_call: TRBJ1-4
v_call: TRBV30
clone_size: once
cdr3_aa: CAWGRSEKLFF
cdr3_nt: TGTGCCTGGGGAAGGAGTGAAAAACTGTTTTTT

d_call: -
j_call: TRBJ1-1
v_call: TRBV6-5
clone_size: -
cdr3_aa: CASSYSGIAITEAFF
cdr3_nt: TGTGCCAGCAGTTACTCCGGGATAGCCATCACTGAAGCTTTCTTT

d_call: -
j_call: TRBJ1-3
v_call: TRBV7-3
clone_size: few
cdr3_aa: CASSLSNSGNTIYF
cdr3_nt: TGTGCCAGCAGCTTATCTAACTCTGGAAACACCATATATTTT

d_call: TRBD1
j_call: TRBJ2-4
v_call: TRBV5-5
clone_size: -
cdr3_aa: CASRPETGGAYIQYF
cdr3_nt: TGTGCCAGCAGACCAGAGACAGGGGGCGCGTACATTCAGTACTTC

d_call: TRBD1
j_call: TRBJ2-7
v_call: TRBV29-1
clone_size: -
cdr3_aa: CSVEDDRVVGYEQYF
cdr3_nt: TGCAGCGTTGAAGATGACAGGGTGGTGGGCTACGAGCAGTACTTC

d_call: -
j_call: TRBJ2-2
v_call: TRBV11-1
clone_size: -
cdr3_aa: CASRRRQANTGELFF
cdr3_nt: TGTGCCAGCCGACGACGACAAGCGAACACCGGGGAGCTGTTTTTT

d_call: -
j_call: TRBJ2-7
v_call: TRBV18
clone_size: -
cdr3_aa: CASSPLGRDEQYF
cdr3_nt: TGTGCCAGCTCACCCCTCGGGCGGGACGAGCAGTACTTC

d_call: -
j_call: TRBJ2-7
v_call: TRBV10-3
clone_size: -
cdr3_aa: CAISESDRSASYEQYF
cdr3_nt: TGTGCCATCAGTGAGTCCGACAGAAGCGCTTCCTACGAGCAGTACTTC

d_call: TRBD2
j_call: TRBJ2-1
v_call: TRBV15
clone_size: -
cdr3_aa: CATSRETSGSRHEQFF
cdr3_nt: TGTGCCACCAGCAGAGAGACTAGCGGGAGCCGCCATGAGCAGTTCTTC

d_call: -
j_call: TRBJ1-5
v_call: TRBV5-4
clone_size: -
cdr3_aa: CASSPDRDQPQHF
cdr3_nt: TGTGCCAGCAGCCCCGACAGAGATCAGCCCCAGCATTTT

d_call: TRBD1
j_call: TRBJ2-2
v_call: TRBV4-1
clone_size: -
cdr3_aa: CASGLGQGVGTGELFF
cdr3_nt: TGCGCCAGCGGCCTAGGACAGGGGGTTGGCACCGGGGAGCTGTTTTTT

d_call: TRBD2
j_call: TRBJ2-1
v_call: TRBV4-2
clone_size: -
cdr3_aa: CASSQGLAGLSSYNEQFF
cdr3_nt: TGTGCCAGCAGCCAAGGACTAGCGGGACTGAGCTCCTACAATGAGCAGTTCTTC

d_call: -
j_call: TRBJ1-6
v_call: TRBV7-3
clone_size: few
cdr3_aa: CASSQSGTWSSPLHF
cdr3_nt: TGTGCCAGCAGCCAATCGGGGACTTGGAGTTCACCCCTCCACTTT

d_call: TRBD2
j_call: TRBJ2-7
v_call: TRBV6-2/TRBV6-3
clone_size: -
cdr3_aa: CASSDPGGPTKEQYF
cdr3_nt: TGTGCCAGCAGCGACCCGGGAGGACCAACTAAGGAGCAGTACTTC

d_call: -
j_call: TRBJ2-5
v_call: TRBV6-5
clone_size: -
cdr3_aa: CASRRQRLGETQYF
cdr3_nt: TGTGCCAGCAGAAGACAGAGGTTAGGGGAGACCCAGTACTTC

d_call: -
j_call: TRBJ2-3
v_call: TRBV6-5
clone_size: -
cdr3_aa: CASRDTSTDTQYF
cdr3_nt: TGTGCCAGCCGGGACACTAGCACAGATACGCAGTATTTT

d_call: TRBD2
j_call: TRBJ2-1
v_call: TRBV5-1
clone_size: once
cdr3_aa: CASSPHSGSRNEQFF
cdr3_nt: TGCGCCAGCAGCCCTCATAGCGGGAGTAGGAATGAGCAGTTCTTC

d_call: -
j_call: TRBJ1-3
v_call: TRBV2
clone_size: -
cdr3_aa: CASTAQGTGNTIYF
cdr3_nt: TGTGCCAGCACCGCACAGGGAACTGGAAACACCATATATTTT

d_call: TRBD1
j_call: TRBJ2-7
v_call: TRBV5-1
clone_size: -
cdr3_aa: CASSLMGTGTYEQYF
cdr3_nt: TGCGCCAGCAGCCTCATGGGGACAGGGACCTACGAGCAGTACTTC

d_call: -
j_call: TRBJ2-7
v_call: TRBV11-2
clone_size: few
cdr3_aa: CASSFGTVRTSPEQYF
cdr3_nt: TGTGCCAGCAGCTTCGGGACAGTTCGGACTAGCCCCGAGCAGTACTTC

d_call: TRBD1
j_call: TRBJ2-5
v_call: TRBV5-5
clone_size: -
cdr3_aa: CASSWGTGGRETQYF
cdr3_nt: TGTGCCAGCAGCTGGGGGACAGGGGGCCGTGAGACCCAGTACTTC

d_call: -
j_call: TRBJ1-3
v_call: TRBV6-5
clone_size: once
cdr3_aa: CASSTDQGNGNTIYF
cdr3_nt: TGTGCCAGCAGTACCGACCAGGGGAACGGAAACACCATATATTTT

d_call: TRBD1
j_call: TRBJ1-1
v_call: TRBV27
clone_size: -
cdr3_aa: CASSFDRGRAEAFF
cdr3_nt: TGTGCCAGCAGTTTCGACAGGGGCCGCGCTGAAGCTTTCTTT

d_call: -
j_call: TRBJ2-3
v_call: TRBV5-8
clone_size: -
cdr3_aa: CASRFLGLPTDTQYF
cdr3_nt: TGTGCCAGCAGGTTCTTGGGGCTGCCCACAGATACGCAGTATTTT

d_call: TRBD1
j_call: TRBJ1-1
v_call: TRBV28
clone_size: -
cdr3_aa: CASSSAGTGVRAEAFF
cdr3_nt: TGTGCCAGCAGTTCCGCCGGGACAGGGGTCAGGGCTGAAGCTTTCTTT

d_call: -
j_call: TRBJ1-1
v_call: TRBV18
clone_size: -
cdr3_aa: CASSPPGNKNTEAFF
cdr3_nt: TGTGCCAGCTCACCACCCGGGAACAAGAACACTGAAGCTTTCTTT

d_call: -
j_call: TRBJ1-2
v_call: TRBV19
clone_size: -
cdr3_aa: CASSIASQGDYGYTF
cdr3_nt: TGTGCCAGTAGTATAGCGAGCCAGGGCGACTATGGCTACACCTTC

d_call: TRBD1
j_call: TRBJ2-7
v_call: TRBV5-1
clone_size: -
cdr3_aa: CASSLQLWRGGAGGEQYF
cdr3_nt: TGCGCCAGCAGCCTCCAATTATGGAGAGGGGGCGCTGGGGGCGAGCAGTACTTC

d_call: TRBD1
j_call: TRBJ2-7
v_call: TRBV19
clone_size: -
cdr3_aa: CASSKRTGPPPYEQYF
cdr3_nt: TGTGCCAGTAGTAAACGGACAGGGCCCCCCCCCTACGAGCAGTACTTC